The following is a TCR beta chain sequence with its context. The study ran its PCR with 60 Vbeta and 13 Jbeta primers. Generated by immunoSEQ multiplex PCR, the TCRdb table keeps only in-frame clones and is missing some. In the table there are over 65,000 clones, around 74% of which are singletons. This CDR3 has 16 residues. V gave up 3 bases and J gave up 3 bases, with 17 bases separating them. The germline CDR1 and CDR2 sequences are LGHNT and FRNRAP. The data belong to a study of cytomegalovirus exposure and HLA in healthy donors. For the study at large: Among fewer than 500 genotyped donors, about 80% fell in the Caucasian-associated ancestry cluster.

The gene calls are TRBV12-5 and TRBJ1-1; unclear D gene. The source is a woman aged 25 to 39 in good health and CMV-seropositive. The sample consisted of PBMCs. This chain's CDR3 is CASGFDVGERDTEAFF. CDR3 nucleotide sequence: TGTGCTAGTGGTTTTGATGTAGGAGAGCGGGACACTGAAGCTTTCTTT.